The 28 T cell receptor beta chains reported below all come from one sample, sequenced in a study of beta chain features in type 1 diabetes. Reverse transcribing all isolated RNA meant expressed TCRB transcripts were sequenced. The method was immunoSEQ multiplex PCR; TCRdb's version includes in-frame clones alone and lacks a portion of them. The sample includes 450,000 or so clones, approximately 10% seen only once; the top ten take around 0.05%. Source material: naive CD4+ T cells from blood. These receptors came from a woman between 18 and 29 years old in good health.

The chain has TRBV9 and TRBJ1-1; no clear D gene. The CDR3 totals 13 residues. Trimming pared 6 bases from V and 1 base from J, leaving 10 bases between. CDR1 and CDR2 from the germline V gene are SGDLS and YYNGEE. CDR3 protein: CASKRTENTEAFF. The CDR3 DNA reads TGTGCCAGCAAACGGACGGAGAACACTGAAGCTTTCTTT.

This chain uses TRBV4-2 with TRBJ2-3; TRBD2 aligns across 11 bases. V dropped 4 bases and J dropped 5; count of bases not matched to a gene: 8. CDR3 length: 16 amino acids. Germline CDR1 and CDR2: LGHNA and YNFKEQ. For the CDR3, the DNA is TGTGCCAGCAGCCCGGCCACTAGCGGGGGCCGAGATACGCAGTATTTT. It yields the protein CASSPATSGGRDTQYF.

The V and J genes are TRBV7-2 and TRBJ1-4, with D hard to call. Germline V lookup: CDR1 SGHTA, CDR2 FQGNSA. CDR3 length: 17 amino acids. Trimming stripped 1 base from V and 4 bases from J, with 16 bases between. CDR3 in DNA: TGTGCCAGCAGCTTAGTGTCCACGCGGTCGCTTAATGAAAAACTGTTTTTT. As protein: CASSLVSTRSLNEKLFF.

This clone turned up a few times. The V and J genes are TRBV7-2 and TRBJ2-7; D call uncertain. Trimming removed 1 base from V and 3 bases from J, with 7 bases in between. CDR3 size: 13 residues. Germline V gene sequence: CDR1 SGHTA, CDR2 FQGNSA. In DNA form, the CDR3 reads TGTGCCAGCAGCTTAGGCCGGGTCTACGAGCAGTACGTC. Encoded protein: CASSLGRVYEQYV.

The chain carries TRBV7-2 and TRBJ2-1; no firm D call. The V gene's germline CDR1 is SGHTA and CDR2 FQGNSA. Trimming removed 1 base from V and 12 bases from J, with 10 bases in between. This CDR3 comprises 12 residues. CDR3 sequence: CASSLGLVAQFF. The CDR3 coding sequence is TGTGCCAGCAGCTTAGGGTTGGTAGCGCAGTTCTTC.

This chain connects TRBV29-1 to TRBJ1-2, with D uncertain. The CDR3 runs 12 residues. Germline V gene lookup returns CDR1 SQVTM and CDR2 ANQGSEA. Trimming took 6 bases from V and 4 from J, leaving 12 bases between them. In DNA form, the CDR3 reads TGCAGCGTCGACACGAACCGCTATGGCTACACCTTC. This codes for CSVDTNRYGYTF.

This clone was detected a few times. This chain connects TRBV10-3 to TRBJ2-3; 8 bases line up with TRBD1. CDR1 is ENHRY and CDR2 is SYGVKD in the germline V gene. This CDR3 has 14 residues. Losses at the gene ends were 8 bases for V and 6 bases for J; bases not matched to a gene: 10. The CDR3 DNA follows: TGTGCCATCCAAAGCTCGACAGGGGTTGATACGCAGTATTTT. Encoded protein: CAIQSSTGVDTQYF.

This clone was observed a few times. The CDR3 sequence is CASSKTGQSYNEQFF. Written as DNA, the CDR3 is TGTGCCAGCAGTAAAACCGGACAGAGTTACAATGAGCAGTTCTTC. The rearrangement uses TRBV7-2 and TRBJ2-1; tentative D call: TRBD1 (6 bases). CDR1 and CDR2 (germline): SGHTA, FQGNSA. This CDR3 region has 15 residues. Deletions cut 6 bases from V and 4 bases from J, with 16 bases between.

A few counts support this clone. The chain carries TRBV9 and TRBJ2-1; 7 bases map to TRBD2. CDR3 length: 17 residues. CDR1 and CDR2 (germline): SGDLS, YYNGEE. V lost 0 bases to trimming and J lost 4 bases; unmatched junction nucleotides: 10. The CDR3 bases are TGTGCCAGCAGCGTAGACGGGAGGCTTCCCCTTTACAATGAGCAGTTCTTC. Translation: CASSVDGRLPLYNEQFF.

This clone has only a few counts. The chain joins TRBV4-2 to TRBJ2-3; a weak D match, TRBD2 (5 bases). Trimming shortened V by 4 bases and J by 2 bases, and 10 bases separated the two germline ends. The CDR3 has 14 residues. Germline loops: CDR1 LGHNA, CDR2 YNFKEQ. This CDR3 reads CASSPSGLTDTQYF. The CDR3 DNA sequence: TGTGCCAGCAGCCCGAGTGGACTCACAGATACGCAGTATTTT.

The gene calls are TRBV7-2 and TRBJ1-5, with D possibly being TRBD1 (6 bases). Trimming left V 0 bases short and J 6 bases short, with 12 bases between. CDR1 and CDR2 (germline): SGHTA, FQGNSA. CDR3 size: 15 residues. The CDR3 is CASSLASGASQPQHF. CDR3 bases: TGTGCCAGCAGCTTAGCTTCGGGGGCGAGTCAGCCCCAGCATTTT. Full variable domain (rest looked up from reference TRBV7-2 and TRBJ1-5): GAGVSQSPSNKVTEKGKDVELRCDPISGHTALYWYRQSLGQGLEFLIYFQGNSAPDKSGLPSDRFSAERTGGSVSTLTIQRTQQEDSAVYLCASSLASGASQPQHFGDGTRLSIL.

CDR3 residues: CASSPWDGGIQYF. Written as DNA, the CDR3 is TGTGCCAGCTCACCGTGGGACGGTGGCATTCAGTACTTC. The chain has TRBV18 and TRBJ2-4; tentatively, D is TRBD1 or TRBD2 (5 bases each). Germline values: CDR1 KGHSH, CDR2 LQKENI. The CDR3 loop spans 13 amino acids. Trimming pared 3 bases from V and 9 bases from J, leaving 12 bases between.

This clone occurred a few times. The chain is built from TRBV27 and TRBJ1-5, with D maybe TRBD1 (6 bases). This CDR3 has 15 residues. Germline-derived CDR1 and CDR2 are MNHEY and SMNVEV (reference sequence). The V end lost 3 bases, the J end lost 6 bases, and 15 bases lay between the germline ends. The CDR3 DNA follows: TGTGCCAGCAGTTTCTCATCGGGGGCTAGTCAGCCCCAGCATTTT. Its protein is CASSFSSGASQPQHF.

A few counts support this clone. The chain joins TRBV11-1 to TRBJ2-7, with TRBD1 as a possible D gene (5 bases). Germline CDR1 SGHAT, CDR2 FQDESV (reference sequence). The CDR3 is 12 residues long. Trimming cost V 3 bases and J 6 bases, with 9 bases left between them. The CDR3 nucleotides read TGTGCCAGCAGCTTCATCCAGGGCGAGCAGTACTTC. Protein: CASSFIQGEQYF. Drawing the rest from reference TRBV11-1 and TRBJ2-7, the complete variable domain is EAEVAQSPRYKITEKSQAVAFWCDPISGHATLYWYRQILGQGPELLVQFQDESVVDDSQLPKDRFSAERLKGVDSTLKIQPAELGDSAMYLCASSFIQGEQYFGPGTRLTVT.

This chain links TRBV29-1 with TRBJ1-4; 8 nucleotides line up with TRBD1. The CDR3 has 13 residues. With V trimmed by 7 bases and J by 8 bases, 9 bases remained unmatched. Germline values: CDR1 SQVTM, CDR2 ANQGSEA. The CDR3 is CSAAGQGGEKLFF. In nucleotides, the CDR3 is TGCAGCGCCGCCGGACAGGGTGGCGAAAAACTGTTTTTT.

The genes are TRBV29-1 and TRBJ2-7; D gene uncertain. This CDR3 is 13 amino acids long. V was cut by 5 bases and J by 2 bases, with 13 bases left in between. Germline lookup yields CDR1 SQVTM and CDR2 ANQGSEA. This CDR3 is CSVNLQSTYEQYF. CDR3 DNA: TGCAGCGTTAATTTACAATCGACCTACGAGCAGTACTTC.

The chain has TRBV7-2 and TRBJ2-7; D remains unclear. V was cut by 1 base and J by 3 bases, with 16 bases left in between. The CDR3 has 16 amino acids. Germline lookup yields CDR1 SGHTA and CDR2 FQGNSA. CDR3 in amino acids: CASSLDAGPANYEQYV. CDR3 in DNA: TGTGCCAGCAGCTTAGACGCAGGCCCTGCCAACTACGAGCAGTACGTC.

The chain combines TRBV28 with TRBJ2-1; 12 bases are a match to TRBD1. Per the germline V gene, CDR1 is MDHEN and CDR2 is SYDVKM. With 4 bases clipped from V and 8 bases from J, the junction kept 6 bases outside the gene matches. The CDR3 extends over 15 amino acids. CDR3 loop: CASSSPGQGAYEQFF. The CDR3 coding sequence is TGTGCCAGCAGTTCGCCGGGACAGGGGGCGTATGAGCAGTTCTTC.

The chain links TRBV7-8 to TRBJ1-2; D not resolved. CDR3 size: 16 residues. Between the trimmed V and J ends, which lost 1 base and 8 bases, there was a span of 20 bases. The germline V gene has CDR1 SGHVS and CDR2 FQNEAQ. CDR3 in DNA: TGTGCCAGCAGCTTAGGCCCGAGTAGTCCCTCTGGAGGCTACACCTTC. It codes for CASSLGPSSPSGGYTF. The full variable domain, in which reference TRBV7-8 and TRBJ1-2 provide the parts outside the CDR3, is GAGVSQSPRYKVAKRGQDVALRCDPISGHVSLFWYQQALGQGPEFLTYFQNEAQLDKSGLPSDRFFAERPEGSVSTLKIQRTQQEDSAVYLCASSLGPSSPSGGYTFGSGTRLTVV.

J is TRBJ2-4 and V is TRBV28; D is ambiguous. Germline values: CDR1 MDHEN, CDR2 SYDVKM. With 2 bases removed from V and 0 bases from J, the gap between germline ends came to 11 bases. This CDR3 contains 16 residues. The CDR3 is CASSLGDLIAKNIQYF. The DNA for the CDR3 is TGTGCCAGCAGTTTAGGGGATTTAATAGCCAAAAACATTCAGTACTTC.

The V gene is TRBV2, the J gene TRBJ2-2, with D perhaps matching TRBD2 (5 bases). CDR1 SNHLY and CDR2 FYNNEI come from the germline V gene. V lost 2 bases and J lost 5, with 15 bases in between. The CDR3 is 16 amino acids. DNA for the CDR3: TGTGCCAGCAGTGAAACGAGGGCAGACCCTACCGGGGAGCTGTTTTTT. Its protein is CASSETRADPTGELFF. The variable domain in full, completed from reference TRBV2 and TRBJ2-2, reads EPEVTQTPSHQVTQMGQEVILRCVPISNHLYFYWYRQILGQKVEFLVSFYNNEISEKSEIFDDQFSVERPDGSNFTLKIRSTKLEDSAMYFCASSETRADPTGELFFGEGSRLTVL.

The chain combines TRBV6-1 with TRBJ2-5, with a tentative D call TRBD2 (6 bases). The CDR3 is 15 residues long. CDR1 is MNHNS and CDR2 is SASEGT in the germline V gene. V dropped 4 bases and J dropped 4 bases, with 16 bases sitting between them. CDR3: CASSVFIAALETQYF. The DNA of the CDR3 is TGTGCCAGCAGTGTCTTTATAGCGGCCTTAGAGACCCAGTACTTC.

The chain recombines TRBV5-1 with TRBJ2-1, with TRBD2 as a possible D gene (6 bases). Germline lookup yields CDR1 SGHRS and CDR2 YFSETQ. Trimming shortened V by 0 bases and J by 4 bases, and 11 bases separated the two germline ends. This CDR3 spans 15 amino acids. CDR3 protein: CASSLVGGAYNEQFF. The CDR3 bases are TGCGCCAGCAGCTTGGTCGGGGGAGCGTACAATGAGCAGTTCTTC.

The chain recombines TRBV23-1 with TRBJ2-7; a weak D match, TRBD1 (5 bases). TRBV23-1 is given ORF status, its function remaining uncertain. V gave up 10 bases and J gave up 4 bases, with 14 bases separating them. The CDR3 is 12 amino acids. CDR3 residues: CAITGAGYEQYV. CDR3 sequence (DNA): TGCGCCATCACCGGAGCAGGGTACGAGCAGTACGTC.

The table lists this clone with a few counts. V and J are TRBV9 and TRBJ2-1, with D tentatively TRBD1 (6 bases). V was shortened by 1 base and J by 3 bases, with 11 bases between the two germline ends. The CDR3 has 15 amino acids. CDR1 is SGDLS and CDR2 is YYNGEE in the germline V gene. In nucleotides, the CDR3 is TGTGCCAGCAGCGTATCAGGGGTGGTCTACAATGAGCAGTTCTTC. Its protein product is CASSVSGVVYNEQFF.

The rearrangement links TRBV29-1 to TRBJ1-1; TRBD1 agrees at 7 bases. Germline CDR1 reads SQVTM; CDR2 reads ANQGSEA. J lost 5 bases, V lost 7 bases, and 4 bases had no gene match. The CDR3 covers 11 residues. The CDR3 protein is CSAGGGTEAFF. The DNA for the CDR3 is TGCAGCGCAGGGGGTGGGACTGAAGCTTTCTTT.

This clone came up a few times. The chain employs TRBV4-1 and TRBJ2-3; 7 nucleotides match TRBD1. Germline assignment: CDR1 MGHRA and CDR2 YSYEKL. Losses at the gene ends were 4 bases for V and 4 bases for J; bases not matched to a gene: 8. The CDR3 has 15 amino acids. DNA of the CDR3: TGCGCCAGCAGCCCCCCGGGACAGTTGCCAGATACGCAGTATTTT. Its protein is CASSPPGQLPDTQYF.

In its sample, this clone was seen a few times. The chain recombines TRBV5-1 with TRBJ2-6; tentative D call: TRBD2 (5 bases). The CDR3 has 17 residues. The ends were cut back, 0 bases at V and 3 bases at J, with 13 bases in the middle. CDR1 and CDR2 from the germline V gene are SGHRS and YFSETQ. CDR3 coding DNA: TGCGCCAGCAGCTTGGCCACAACGGGGTTTGGGGCCAACGTCCTGACTTTC. It encodes CASSLATTGFGANVLTF. Combining the CDR3 with reference TRBV5-1 and TRBJ2-6 gives the whole variable domain KAGVTQTPRYLIKTRGQQVTLSCSPISGHRSVSWYQQTPGQGLQFLFEYFSETQRNKGNFPGRFSGRQFSNSRSEMNVSTLELGDSALYLCASSLATTGFGANVLTFGAGSRLTVL.